This record looks at one TCR beta chain sequence and its context. The target antigen is unknown. Time point: baseline, week 1 (first vaccination visit). Treatment here: pre-vaccination baseline after standard-of-care therapy. Germline assignment: CDR1 LGHNA and CDR2 YNFKEQ. The CDR3 is 13 residues long. After removal of 6 bases from V and 3 bases from J, the junction contained 5 bases not matched to a gene. This sample was included in a study of a mutant IDH1 vaccine in newly diagnosed glioma. Overall study results and limits: Seemingly, pseudoprogression had no relation to changes in the top peripheral T cell clonotypes.

Libraries were prepared by immunoSEQ multiplex PCR; TCRdb keeps only in-frame clonotypes and omits some of them. The profile shows approximately 88,000 clones, roughly 78% of them singletons. V usage is TRBV4-2 and J usage is TRBJ2-7; 7 bases match TRBD2. Sequenced material: PBMCs, taken from a glioma patient treated with radiotherapy, temozolomide or both. The receptor's source is a man aged 40-50 years with glioma. CDR3 DNA: TGTGCCAGCAGGGGGGGAGGGCGCTACGAGCAGTACTTC. This gives the protein CASRGGGRYEQYF.